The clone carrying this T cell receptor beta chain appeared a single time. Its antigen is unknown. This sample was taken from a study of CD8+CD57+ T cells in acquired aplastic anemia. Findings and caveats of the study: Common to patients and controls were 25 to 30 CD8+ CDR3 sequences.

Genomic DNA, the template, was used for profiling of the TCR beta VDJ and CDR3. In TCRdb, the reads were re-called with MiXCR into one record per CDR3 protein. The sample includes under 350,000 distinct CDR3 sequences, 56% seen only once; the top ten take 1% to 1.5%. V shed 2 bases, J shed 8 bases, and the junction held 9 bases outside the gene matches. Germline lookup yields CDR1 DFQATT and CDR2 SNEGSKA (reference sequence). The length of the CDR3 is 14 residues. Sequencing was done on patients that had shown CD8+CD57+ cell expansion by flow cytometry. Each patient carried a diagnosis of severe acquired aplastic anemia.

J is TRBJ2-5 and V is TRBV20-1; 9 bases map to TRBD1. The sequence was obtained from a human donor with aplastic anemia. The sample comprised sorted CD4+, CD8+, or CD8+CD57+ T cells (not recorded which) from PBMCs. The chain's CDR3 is CSARPGTGYGTQYF. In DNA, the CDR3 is TGCAGTGCTAGACCCGGGACAGGGTACGGTACCCAGTACTTC.